What follows is one T cell receptor (beta chain) and its context. Its antigen is currently not known. The record has no base qualities; no much larger clone is one base away. The CDR3 covers 16 residues, taking in both the cysteine and the phenylalanine. Only CDR3 DNA remains: 48 bases, in frame from the first base. The germline V gene (reference sequence) specifies WNHNN as CDR1 and SYGVQD as CDR2. Clipping removes 0 bases from V and 4 bases from J, with 8 as the unmatched junction base count. This specimen comes from a study of T cell repertoires in cytomegalovirus infection (dated by TCRdb to between 2017 and 2020). About the study as a whole: Recently identified HLA-C-restricted CMV epitopes, whose presentation resists viral immunomodulation, were targeted by peptide stimulations together with well-studied HLA-B-restricted epitopes. Donor HLA type was relevant to the analysis, because carriage of CMV infection together with the matching HLA type was indicated by public TCR beta signatures. General conclusions and limits of the study: Cumulative frequency of public TCR beta family members discriminated carriers of CMV infection plus the relevant HLA type in this cohort and an independent approximately 340-donor cohort. The ex vivo response was dominated by HLA-C-restricted CMV-specific TCR beta clonotypes, and the single most frequent clonotype in two of eight donors was supplied by these HLA-C-restricted clonotypes.

The treatment or condition label here, explained by the study, means: in vitro stimulation with specific CMV peptide epitopes to enrich CMV-specific T cells. TCRdb shows the sequencer as Illumina HiSeq 1500. TCRdb's own reprocessing of the public reads used fastp at Q25 and MiXCR and kept productive beta chains. Every CDR3 protein is listed once, alongside the most common genes and DNA of its rows. The sample contains fewer than 1,000,000 distinct CDR3 sequences, around 32% of them found a single time. The biggest ten clones account for about an eighth of the sample. This TCR derives from a human donor in good health (CMV status not recorded). Some clones in this sample may be carry-over from other donors' samples. The sequence is built from TRBV10-1 and TRBJ1-2; TRBD1 fits 7 bases in the junction. Sequenced here: cultured CD8+ T cells from PBMCs, sampled from culture after CMV antigen stimulation. The sequenced DNA: TGCGCCAGCAGTGAGTCCGCGACAGGGTGGCGCTATGGCTACACCTTC. It codes for CASSESATGWRYGYTF.